The 4 T cell receptor beta chains presented below share a single source sample, sequenced in a study of cytomegalovirus exposure and HLA in healthy donors. In the PCR, 60 Vbeta and 13 Jbeta primers were used. Measured with immunoSEQ multiplex PCR; TCRdb has only the in-frame clones, and not every one. Of about 200,000 clones listed, just under 70% were seen once; the top ten hold roughly 2.5%. Sequencing used PBMCs. These receptors were taken from a man aged 35 to 55 in good health and CMV-seropositive.

This rearrangement joins TRBV15 to TRBJ1-1, with D possibly matching TRBD1 (5 bases). The ends were cut back, 0 bases at V and 1 base at J, with 9 bases in the middle. CDR1 is LNHNV, CDR2 YYDKDF, per germline (reference sequence). The CDR3 contains 15 residues. CDR3 nucleotide sequence: TGTGCCACCAGCAGAGATCAGGGAGGGAACACTGAAGCTTTCTTT. The encoded protein is CATSRDQGGNTEAFF.

This chain links TRBV11-2 with TRBJ1-1; perhaps TRBD1 as D (5 bases). The CDR3 contains 15 residues. Per the germline V gene, CDR1 is SGHAT and CDR2 is FQNNGV. Trimming took 0 bases from V and 4 from J, leaving 12 bases between them. The CDR3: CASSLDPRDFTEAFF. In DNA, the CDR3 is TGTGCCAGCAGCTTAGATCCCCGGGACTTCACTGAAGCTTTCTTT.

V gene TRBV2 combines with J gene TRBJ2-5, with a weak D call TRBD1 (5 bases). V was trimmed by 3 bases and J by 1 base, leaving 12 bases between them. Germline CDR1 is SNHLY and CDR2 is FYNNEI. The CDR3 consists of 15 residues. The CDR3 sequence is CASSDPTAVQETQYF. Here the CDR3 DNA reads TGTGCCAGCAGTGACCCGACAGCCGTCCAAGAGACCCAGTACTTC.

This clone has just a few counts. The chain links TRBV5-1 to TRBJ1-1; D gene unclear. V lost 0 bases to trimming and J lost 2 bases, with 8 bases between them. The CDR3 has 14 amino acids. The V gene's germline CDR1 is SGHRS and CDR2 YFSETQ. CDR3: CASSLGPSNTEAFF. The CDR3 region has the DNA TGCGCCAGCAGCTTGGGTCCCAGTAACACTGAAGCTTTCTTT.